Listed below are T cell receptor beta chains from one sample, sequenced in a study of cytomegalovirus exposure and HLA in healthy donors. Sequenced by immunoSEQ multiplex PCR; TCRdb stores in-frame clones only, minus some. Altogether 130,000 to 150,000 clones are present, almost 80% being singletons, with the ten largest covering 6.5% to 8%. Sequences were obtained from PBMCs. These TCRs come from a woman aged 40 to 50 in good health and CMV-seropositive. The CDR3 runs from the conserved cysteine through the conserved F or W. Fields, in order: D gene, clone size, CDR3 length, V gene, J gene, CDR3 DNA, CDR3 protein. The D gene is left open where the match is weak. The size entry is marked missing in some rows and otherwise reads once, few, many or a size class.

TRBD2	.	17	TRBV11-1	TRBJ2-3	TGTGCCAGCAGCCTTCAATCTAGCGGGGTTAGCACAGATACGCAGTATTTT	CASSLQSSGVSTDTQYF
.	.	15	TRBV6-5	TRBJ1-6	TGTGCCAGCAGTTACGATGGGGCTGGTAATTCACCCCTCCACTTT	CASSYDGAGNSPLHF
TRBD1	.	14	TRBV27	TRBJ2-5	TGTGCCACCAGCATGACAGGGGTTGAGGAGACCCAGTACTTC	CATSMTGVEETQYF
.	.	15	TRBV19	TRBJ1-5	TGTGCCAGTTCCGGCAGGGTTAATAGCAATCAGCCCCAGCATTTT	CASSGRVNSNQPQHF
.	.	12	TRBV6-6	TRBJ2-1	TGTGCCAGCTGGGGAGTCCCCAATGAGCAGTTCTTC	CASWGVPNEQFF
.	few	13	TRBV6-1	TRBJ2-1	TGTGCCAGCAGTGAAGGGAGGTTCATGGGGCAGTTCTTC	CASSEGRFMGQFF
.	.	14	TRBV11-3	TRBJ2-1	TGTGCCAGCAGTGCCGAGCCCCCTAACAATGAGCAGTTCTTC	CASSAEPPNNEQFF
.	.	11	TRBV7-9	TRBJ2-7	TGTGCCAGCGGGGGCGGCTACGAGCAGTACTTC	CASGGGYEQYF
.	.	12	TRBV28	TRBJ1-2	TGTGCCAGCAGTTCCTACCCGTCGGGCTACACCTTC	CASSSYPSGYTF
TRBD2	once	17	TRBV7-9	TRBJ2-2	TGTGCCAGCAGCTCGCCAAATAGCGGGGGTTTTGTCGGGGAGCTGTTTTTT	CASSSPNSGGFVGELFF
.	few	15	TRBV27	TRBJ1-5	TGTGCCAGCAGTCTACAGGGATCAGGCAATCAGCCCCAGCATTTT	CASSLQGSGNQPQHF
TRBD1	.	15	TRBV5-1	TRBJ2-7	TGCGCCAGCAGCCCATCCGGGACAGAGAGCTACGCGCAGTACTTC	CASSPSGTESYAQYF
.	few	17	TRBV5-6	TRBJ2-2	TGTGCCAGCAGTTTTCGGGCAGGAGGAGCGTACACCGGGGAGCTGTTTTTT	CASSFRAGGAYTGELFF
.	.	15	TRBV5-1	TRBJ2-3	TGCGCCAGCAGTTTAATGGGGGGTAGCACAGATACGCAGTATTTT	CASSLMGGSTDTQYF
TRBD1	.	13	TRBV7-2	TRBJ2-2	TGTGCCAGCAGCCCACAGGGGGGCGGGGAGCTGTTTTTT	CASSPQGGGELFF
.	.	12	TRBV6-4	TRBJ1-2	TGTGCCAGCAATTCCAGACTCTATGGCTACACCTTC	CASNSRLYGYTF
TRBD1	.	15	TRBV7-9	TRBJ1-3	TGTGCCAGCAGCGGAAGACAGGGTTCTGGAAACACCATATATTTT	CASSGRQGSGNTIYF
TRBD2	.	16	TRBV7-9	TRBJ2-1	TGTGCCAGCAGCTCAAGGATGGCTAGCGGGGACAATGAGCAGTTCTTC	CASSSRMASGDNEQFF
.	.	15	TRBV28	TRBJ1-1	TGTGCCAGCAGTTTAGACCAGGGGTTGAACACTGAAGCTTTCTTT	CASSLDQGLNTEAFF
.	.	14	TRBV6-1	TRBJ2-2	TGTGCCAGCCGCGGGACGGCGAACACCGGGGAGCTGTTTTTT	CASRGTANTGELFF
.	.	14	TRBV19	TRBJ2-1	TGTGCCAGTAGTGCAGACATCCCTGGGAATGAGCAGTTCTTC	CASSADIPGNEQFF
.	.	13	TRBV5-4	TRBJ2-1	TGTGCCAGCAGCTCCAGGGGAAGGAATGAGCAGTTCTTC	CASSSRGRNEQFF
TRBD2	.	15	TRBV6-5	TRBJ2-7	TGTGCCAGCAGCGGTGCTAGCGGGGCCTCCTACGAGCAGTACTTC	CASSGASGASYEQYF
TRBD2	.	20	TRBV5-1	TRBJ2-5	TGCGCCAGCAGCTTGGGGCTTAGCGGGGGCACGACTATTTACCAAGAGACCCAGTACTTC	CASSLGLSGGTTIYQETQYF
TRBD1	.	17	TRBV6-1	TRBJ1-2	TGTGCCAGCAGTGACCCCGACAGGGCCTCTTTTGACTATGGCTACACCTTC	CASSDPDRASFDYGYTF
.	once	13	TRBV18	TRBJ1-1	TGTGCCAGCTCACCCACGGGTGTTTCTGAAGCTTTCTTT	CASSPTGVSEAFF
.	.	14	TRBV4-1	TRBJ2-3	TGCGCCAGCAGCCATGCACAGACCACAGATACGCAGTATTTT	CASSHAQTTDTQYF
.	.	14	TRBV6-6	TRBJ1-1	TGTGCCAGCAGTTCTTCCGGGACATCGAATGAAGCTTTCTTT	CASSSSGTSNEAFF
TRBD2	.	13	TRBV7-9	TRBJ2-5	TGTTCCAGCAGCCGACTAGCGGGGGAGACCCAGTACTTC	CSSSRLAGETQYF
TRBD2	once	15	TRBV13	TRBJ2-7	TGTGCCAGCAGCGATGCTAGCGGGGGAGGAAGCGAGCAGTACTTC	CASSDASGGGSEQYF
TRBD1	once	19	TRBV9	TRBJ2-6	TGTGCCAGCAGCACCCCCACCGGGACAGGGGCGACTGGGGCCAACGTCCTGACTTTC	CASSTPTGTGATGANVLTF
.	once	15	TRBV4-2	TRBJ1-2	TGTGCCAGCAGCCAAGAACAATCTTTTAACTATGGCTACACCTTC	CASSQEQSFNYGYTF
.	.	15	TRBV7-2	TRBJ1-6	TGTGCCAGCAGCTTAGGGGGGGACCGGAATTCACCCCTCCACTTT	CASSLGGDRNSPLHF
.	few	15	TRBV7-2	TRBJ1-4	TGTGCCAGCAGCCCTAGGACGGCTACAGGGGAAAAACTGTTTTTT	CASSPRTATGEKLFF
.	.	13	TRBV4-2	TRBJ2-1	TGTGCCAGCAGCCGTGACAGACTCAATGAGCAGTTCTTC	CASSRDRLNEQFF
TRBD1	.	14	TRBV13	TRBJ1-4	TGTGCCAGCAGCCAGACAGGGGCTGGGGAAAAACTGTTTTTT	CASSQTGAGEKLFF
.	.	14	TRBV7-9	TRBJ1-4	TGTGCCAGCAGCTTGGTACAAAGTAATGAAAAACTGTTTTTT	CASSLVQSNEKLFF
.	.	13	TRBV5-4	TRBJ2-3	TGTGCCAGCGCGGACACCGCCGTAGATACGCAGTATTTT	CASADTAVDTQYF
.	.	12	TRBV6-5	TRBJ1-1	TGTGCCAGCAGTTATGGCTTCGCTGAAGCTTTCTTT	CASSYGFAEAFF
TRBD1	.	12	TRBV28	TRBJ1-2	TGTGCCAGCTCGGGACAGATCTATGGCTACACCTTC	CASSGQIYGYTF
.	.	12	TRBV9	TRBJ2-2	TGTGCCAGCAGCGTAGCAGTCGGGGAGCTGTTTTTT	CASSVAVGELFF
.	.	12	TRBV6-5	TRBJ2-5	TGTGCCAGCAGTTCAGGGCGGGAGACCCAGTACTTC	CASSSGRETQYF
.	.	14	TRBV6-5	TRBJ2-4	TGTGCCAGCAGCCCGTCTAGGCCCCTTGGCATTCAGTACTTC	CASSPSRPLGIQYF
.	.	19	TRBV27	TRBJ1-5	TGTGCCAGCAGTGGAATGTATCCGGGTCGTGGACATAGCAATCAGCCCCAGCATTTT	CASSGMYPGRGHSNQPQHF
.	.	13	TRBV27	TRBJ2-7	TGTGCCAGCAGTTTTCGCGGACTCTACGAGCAGTACTTC	CASSFRGLYEQYF
TRBD2	once	18	TRBV9	TRBJ2-2	TGTGCCAGCAGCGTAGGGGTAGCGGGGGCGGCGAACACCGGGGAGCTGTTTTTT	CASSVGVAGAANTGELFF
.	.	14	TRBV6-5	TRBJ2-5	TGTGCCAGCAGTGACACCGGGGGGCGGGAGACCCAGTACTTC	CASSDTGGRETQYF
TRBD1	.	15	TRBV19	TRBJ1-1	TGTGCCAGTAGTATCTCGGGACAGTCCAACACTGAAGCTTTCTTT	CASSISGQSNTEAFF
.	.	12	TRBV29-1	TRBJ1-1	TGCAGCGCAGGGGACCGAGACACTGAAGCTTTCTTT	CSAGDRDTEAFF
TRBD1	.	14	TRBV5-1	TRBJ2-7	TGCGCCAGCAGCGGGGGACAGGGATTTCTCGAGCAGTACTTC	CASSGGQGFLEQYF
.	once	15	TRBV18	TRBJ2-7	TGTGCCAGCTCCACGGCGGGTGACCTTAACTACGAGCAGTACTTC	CASSTAGDLNYEQYF
.	.	13	TRBV6-5	TRBJ2-3	TGTGCCAGCAGTACAACATACACAGATACGCAGTATTTT	CASSTTYTDTQYF